In this sample, the clone carrying this TCR beta chain turned up a few times. This record comes from a study of blood T cells in healthy people across ages. V lost 2 bases, J lost 7 bases, and 13 bases lay in between. CDR1 and CDR2 from the germline V gene are SGDLS and YYNGEE. The CDR3 is 14 amino acids. A second about 6 to 12 cycle PCR used barcoded and J-beta primers. Per-sample output comprised a minimum of 2.5 million paired-end reads containing CDR3. Each CDR3 protein is one row after TCRdb ran MiXCR on the 5' RACE reads. The sample consists of over 950,000 distinct CDR3 sequences, 30% to 40% of them appearing once.

This chain joins TRBV9 and TRBJ2-1; either TRBD1 or TRBD2 may supply D (5 bases each). What was sequenced was blood. The sequence was obtained from a young man in good health. For the CDR3, the DNA is TGTGCCAGCAGCGTTCCAACGTGGGGGAATGAGCAGTTCTTC. It is translated as CASSVPTWGNEQFF.